This TCR beta chain was profiled in a study of cytomegalovirus exposure and HLA in healthy donors. Study-wide background: Caucasian-associated ancestry cluster membership applied to approximately 80% of a few hundred genotyped donors.

With 60 Vbeta and 13 Jbeta primers, the PCR was carried out. Profiling relied on immunoSEQ multiplex PCR, and the TCRdb table lists in-frame clones only, not all of them. Of around 300,000 clones in the sample, 80% to 90% were seen once. A few counts support this clone. Its antigen is unknown. Study observations and caveats: Confirmation in vitro established that a few CMV-associated chains were specific for CMV antigens. Later analysis showed most CMV-associated TCR beta chains appearing HLA-restricted.

This TCR derives from a woman aged 40 to 50 in good health and CMV-seropositive. Sequencing used PBMCs.

The CDR3 DNA reads TGTGCCAGCAGCTCGCAGATGGCTGCGAACACCGGGGAGCTGTTTTTT. This codes for CASSSQMAANTGELFF. The chain employs TRBV7-9 and TRBJ2-2; no clear D gene. Germline V lookup: CDR1 SEHNR, CDR2 FQNEAQ (reference sequence). V lost 4 bases and J lost 0, with 12 bases in between. This CDR3 is built from 16 residues.